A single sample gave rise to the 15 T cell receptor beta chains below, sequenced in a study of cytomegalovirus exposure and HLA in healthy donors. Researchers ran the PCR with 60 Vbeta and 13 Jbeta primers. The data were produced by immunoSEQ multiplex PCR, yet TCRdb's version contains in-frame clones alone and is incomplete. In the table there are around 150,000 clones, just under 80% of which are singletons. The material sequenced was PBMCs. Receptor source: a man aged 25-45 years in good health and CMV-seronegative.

CDR3 region: CASSPWGGENYGYTF. CDR3 nucleotides: TGTGCCAGCAGCCCGTGGGGGGGCGAGAACTATGGCTACACCTTC. V and J are TRBV5-4 and TRBJ1-2; D possibly corresponds to TRBD1 (6 bases). The V end was cut by 4 bases, the J end by 2 bases, with 15 bases between. Germline loops: CDR1 SGHNT, CDR2 YYREEE (reference sequence). The CDR3 covers 15 residues. The complete variable domain, with remaining parts taken from reference TRBV5-4 and TRBJ1-2, reads ETGVTQSPTHLIKTRGQQVTLRCSSQSGHNTVSWYQQALGQGPQFIFQYYREEENGRGNFPPRFSGLQFPNYSSELNVNALELDDSALYLCASSPWGGENYGYTFGSGTRLTVV.

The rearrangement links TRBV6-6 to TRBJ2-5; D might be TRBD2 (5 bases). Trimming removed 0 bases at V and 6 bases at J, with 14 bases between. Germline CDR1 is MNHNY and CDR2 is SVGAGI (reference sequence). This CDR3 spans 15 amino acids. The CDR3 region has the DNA TGTGCCAGCAGTTACTCGCTAGCCGTAGGGAAGACCCAGTACTTC. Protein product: CASSYSLAVGKTQYF.

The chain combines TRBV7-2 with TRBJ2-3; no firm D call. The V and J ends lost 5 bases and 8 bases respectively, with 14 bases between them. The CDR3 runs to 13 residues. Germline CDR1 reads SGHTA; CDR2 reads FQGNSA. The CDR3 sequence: CASSPIAGITQYF. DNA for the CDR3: TGTGCCAGCAGCCCAATAGCTGGAATTACGCAGTATTTT.

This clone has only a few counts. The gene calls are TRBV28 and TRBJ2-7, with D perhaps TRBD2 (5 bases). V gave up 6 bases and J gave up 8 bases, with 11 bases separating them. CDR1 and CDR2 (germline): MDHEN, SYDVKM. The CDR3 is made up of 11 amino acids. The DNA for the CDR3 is TGTGCCAGCAGGGCCGGGGTACAGCAGTACTTC. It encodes CASRAGVQQYF.

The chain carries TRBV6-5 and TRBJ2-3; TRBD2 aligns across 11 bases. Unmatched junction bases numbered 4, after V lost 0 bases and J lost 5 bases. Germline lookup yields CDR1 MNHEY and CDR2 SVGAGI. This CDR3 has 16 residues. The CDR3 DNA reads TGTGCCAGCAGTTACTCGGCTAGCGGGGGGATAGATACGCAGTATTTT. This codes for CASSYSASGGIDTQYF.

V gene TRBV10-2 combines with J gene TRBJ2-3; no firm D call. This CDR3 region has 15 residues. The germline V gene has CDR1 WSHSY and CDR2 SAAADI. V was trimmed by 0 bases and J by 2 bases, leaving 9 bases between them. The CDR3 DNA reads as TGCGCCAGCAGTGAGTCTCAGCGCCTCACAGATACGCAGTATTTT. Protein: CASSESQRLTDTQYF.

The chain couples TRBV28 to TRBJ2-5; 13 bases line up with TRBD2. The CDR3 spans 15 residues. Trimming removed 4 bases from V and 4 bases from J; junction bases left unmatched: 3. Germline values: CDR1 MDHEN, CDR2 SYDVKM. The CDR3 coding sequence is TGTGCCAGCAGTTCCTGGACTAGCGGGGGAGAGACCCAGTACTTC. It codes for CASSSWTSGGETQYF.

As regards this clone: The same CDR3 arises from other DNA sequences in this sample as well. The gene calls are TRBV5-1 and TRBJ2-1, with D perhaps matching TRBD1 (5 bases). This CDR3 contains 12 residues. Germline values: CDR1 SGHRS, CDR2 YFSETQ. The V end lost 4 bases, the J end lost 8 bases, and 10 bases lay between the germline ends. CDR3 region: CASSPQGHEQFF. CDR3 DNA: TGCGCCAGCAGCCCGCAGGGCCATGAGCAGTTCTTC.

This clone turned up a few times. The CDR3 DNA sequence: TGTGCCAGCAGCGGACGCGGGAATCGGGATACGCAGTATTTT. Protein product: CASSGRGNRDTQYF. The V and J genes are TRBV7-9 and TRBJ2-3, with TRBD2 as a possible D gene (6 bases). CDR3 size: 14 residues. Trimming pared 5 bases from V and 6 bases from J, leaving 15 bases between. Germline values: CDR1 SEHNR, CDR2 FQNEAQ (reference sequence).

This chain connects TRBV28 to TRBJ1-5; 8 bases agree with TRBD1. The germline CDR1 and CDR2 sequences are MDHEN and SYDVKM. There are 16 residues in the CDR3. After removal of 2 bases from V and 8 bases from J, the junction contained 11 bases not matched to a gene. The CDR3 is CASSLVFGQGREPQHF. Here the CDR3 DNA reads TGTGCCAGCAGTTTAGTGTTTGGACAGGGAAGGGAGCCCCAGCATTTT. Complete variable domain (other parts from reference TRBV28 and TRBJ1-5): DVKVTQSSRYLVKRTGEKVFLECVQDMDHENMFWYRQDPGLGLRLIYFSYDVKMKEKGDIPEGYSVSREKKERFSLILESASTNQTSMYLCASSLVFGQGREPQHFGDGTRLSIL.

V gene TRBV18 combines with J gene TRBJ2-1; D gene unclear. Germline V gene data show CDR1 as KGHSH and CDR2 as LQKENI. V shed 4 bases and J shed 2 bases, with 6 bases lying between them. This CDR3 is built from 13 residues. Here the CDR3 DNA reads TGTGCCAGCTCACAGTCGGCCTACAATGAGCAGTTCTTC. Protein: CASSQSAYNEQFF.

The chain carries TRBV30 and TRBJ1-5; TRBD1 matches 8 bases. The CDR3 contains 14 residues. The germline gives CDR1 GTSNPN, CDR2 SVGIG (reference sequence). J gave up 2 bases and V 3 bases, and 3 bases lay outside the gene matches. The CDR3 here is CAWSVQGGNQPQHF. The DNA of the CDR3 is TGTGCCTGGAGCGTACAGGGGGGCAATCAGCCCCAGCATTTT.

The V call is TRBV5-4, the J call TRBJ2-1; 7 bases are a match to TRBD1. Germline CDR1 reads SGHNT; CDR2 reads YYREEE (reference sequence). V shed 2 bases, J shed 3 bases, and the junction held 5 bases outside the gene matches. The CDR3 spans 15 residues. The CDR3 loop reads CASSLGGPFYNEQFF. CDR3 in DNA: TGTGCCAGCAGCTTAGGGGGCCCCTTCTACAATGAGCAGTTCTTC.

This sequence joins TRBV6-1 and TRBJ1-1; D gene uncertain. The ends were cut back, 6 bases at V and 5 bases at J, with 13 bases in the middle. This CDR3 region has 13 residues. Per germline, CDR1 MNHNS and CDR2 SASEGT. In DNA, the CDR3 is TGTGCCAGCAGCCAGGACTCAAGAACTGAAGCTTTCTTT. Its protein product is CASSQDSRTEAFF.

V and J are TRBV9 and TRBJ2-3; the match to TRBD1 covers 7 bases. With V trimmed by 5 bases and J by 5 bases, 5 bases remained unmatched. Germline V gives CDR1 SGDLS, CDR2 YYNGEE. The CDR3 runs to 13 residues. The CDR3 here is CASRPQGEDTQYF. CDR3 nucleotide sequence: TGTGCCAGCAGGCCCCAGGGGGAAGATACGCAGTATTTT. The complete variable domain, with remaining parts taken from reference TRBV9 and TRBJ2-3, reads DSGVTQTPKHLITATGQRVTLRCSPRSGDLSVYWYQQSLDQGLQFLIQYYNGEERAKGNILERFSAQQFPDLHSELNLSSLELGDSALYFCASRPQGEDTQYFGPGTRLTVL.